This record looks at one TCR beta chain sequence and its context. Antigen specificity is unknown. The sample originates from a study of CD8 T cells in ankylosing spondylitis. TCRdb redid the calling of the 5' RACE reads with MiXCR, one entry per CDR3 protein. The table has about 340,000 distinct CDR3 sequences, roughly 8% seen once. The V and J ends lost 5 bases and 5 bases, in that order; junction bases with no gene match: 5. Looked up from germline, CDR1 is LNHDA and CDR2 is SQIVND (reference sequence). The CDR3 is 14 amino acids. Study-wide points: One TCR beta motif, made up of about 8 highly homologous variants, appeared characteristic of ankylosing spondylitis blood.

The sequencing sample was made of blood, either unsorted or a sorted T cell fraction (not recorded which). The chain uses TRBV19 and TRBJ2-5, with 10 bases identical to TRBD2. The sequence was collected from a male donor with ankylosing spondylitis. The CDR3 spells CASSPSGREETQYF. CDR3 sequence (DNA): TGTGCCAGTAGTCCAAGCGGGAGGGAGGAGACCCAGTACTTC.